Detailed here is one T cell receptor (beta chain). Antigen specificity is unknown. These data come from a study of cytomegalovirus exposure and HLA in healthy donors. Study-level points and caveats: Based on reports, TCR beta sequences accurately predicted HLA-A and HLA-B alleles for most subjects. It was only CMV serostatus that was available as immune exposure information. In an earlier analysis, about 87% or about 30%: the productive usage of most TCR beta V segments. Rare TCR sequences predominated, though certain public TCRs were found in many donors.

It was with 60 Vbeta and 13 Jbeta primers that the PCR ran. Profiling relied on immunoSEQ multiplex PCR, and the TCRdb table lists in-frame clones only, not all of them. This table has 90,000 or so clones, around 82% appearing once. This CDR3 has 15 amino acids. Trimming removed 4 bases from V and 4 bases from J; junction bases left unmatched: 5. Germline CDR1 is ENHRY and CDR2 is SYGVKD. V gene TRBV10-3 combines with J gene TRBJ2-3; the match to TRBD2 covers 10 bases. This receptor was taken from a young man in good health and CMV-seropositive. What was sequenced was PBMCs. Here the CDR3 DNA reads TGTGCCATCAGTGGGACTAGCGGCGCGGCAGATACGCAGTATTTT. It is translated as CAISGTSGAADTQYF.